This TCR beta chain was recorded in a study of blood T cell repertoires in COVID-19. The overall study: Researchers got acute and convalescent COVID-19 samples from the United States, Italy and Spain. The analysed material was cDNA or gDNA that came from T cells, B-cell-depleted T cells, or PBMCs.

In the original analysis: From reference gene primer amplification, estimates of nucleated cell counts were derived. Method: immunoSEQ multiplex PCR; TCRdb's copy keeps in-frame clones and lacks some. From that table come the V and J calls and clone size; the DNA was used to work out D and trimming. The data hold about 85,000 clones, with more than 65% observed a single time. The CDR3 is 15 residues long. Trimming pared 4 bases from V and 0 bases from J, leaving 11 bases between. Germline CDR1 reads MGHRA; CDR2 reads YSYEKL. This clone was seen a handful of times. The clonotype comes from a man aged 70-80 years with acute or convalescent COVID-19. The chain joins TRBV4-1 to TRBJ2-3; maybe TRBD2 (5 bases). The source material was peripheral blood. This chain's CDR3 is CASSPSGRSTDTQYF. CDR3 bases: TGCGCCAGCAGCCCAAGCGGACGGAGCACAGATACGCAGTATTTT.